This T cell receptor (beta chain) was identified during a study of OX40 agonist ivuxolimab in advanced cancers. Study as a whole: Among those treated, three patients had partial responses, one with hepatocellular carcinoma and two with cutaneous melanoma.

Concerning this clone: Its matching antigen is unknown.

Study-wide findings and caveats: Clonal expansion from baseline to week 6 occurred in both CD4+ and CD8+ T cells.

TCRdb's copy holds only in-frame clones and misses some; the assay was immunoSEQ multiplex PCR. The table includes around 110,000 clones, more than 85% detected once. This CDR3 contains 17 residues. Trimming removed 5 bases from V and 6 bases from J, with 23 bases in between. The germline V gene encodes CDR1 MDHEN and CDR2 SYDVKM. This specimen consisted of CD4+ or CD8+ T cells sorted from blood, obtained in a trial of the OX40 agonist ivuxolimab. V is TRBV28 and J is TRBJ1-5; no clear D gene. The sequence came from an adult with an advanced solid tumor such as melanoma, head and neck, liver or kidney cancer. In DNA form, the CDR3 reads TGTGCCAGCAGTCTCCCGACCAGGATAAATATGGGTCAGCCCCAGCATTTT. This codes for CASSLPTRINMGQPQHF. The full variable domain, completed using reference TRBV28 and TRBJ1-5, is DVKVTQSSRYLVKRTGEKVFLECVQDMDHENMFWYRQDPGLGLRLIYFSYDVKMKEKGDIPEGYSVSREKKERFSLILESASTNQTSMYLCASSLPTRINMGQPQHFGDGTRLSIL.